This passage covers 30 T cell receptor beta chains from one sample sequenced in a study of blood T cell repertoires in COVID-19. The assay was immunoSEQ multiplex PCR, and TCRdb's table has in-frame clones only and misses some. The sample contains a few hundred thousand clones, about 81% of which appear only once. Material for sequencing was peripheral blood. These TCRs come from a woman older than 75 with COVID-19, enrolled during active disease.

This chain joins TRBV9 and TRBJ2-1; 7 bases align to TRBD2. Germline trimming cut 3 bases from V and 6 bases from J; bases unmatched to any gene: 9. The CDR3 loop spans 15 amino acids. Germline values: CDR1 SGDLS, CDR2 YYNGEE. CDR3 sequence reads: CASSEAGIPSNEQFF. The CDR3 nucleotides are TGTGCCAGCAGCGAAGCGGGAATCCCCTCCAATGAGCAGTTCTTC.

The J gene is TRBJ2-2, the V gene TRBV6-5, with D unresolved. V was clipped by 1 base and J by 0 bases, with 6 bases between them. The CDR3 length is 15 residues. In germline, CDR1 is MNHEY, CDR2 SVGAGI. The CDR3 coding sequence is TGTGCCAGCAGTTACTTGTATTCGAACACCGGGGAGCTGTTTTTT. Its translation: CASSYLYSNTGELFF.

This clone appeared once. This CDR3 is CASSRPGEKETQYF. CDR3 bases: TGTGCCAGCAGCCGACCGGGGGAGAAAGAGACCCAGTACTTC. This chain connects TRBV28 to TRBJ2-5; maybe TRBD2 (6 bases). Germline V gene data show CDR1 as MDHEN and CDR2 as SYDVKM. Deletions cut 6 bases from V and 3 bases from J, with 14 bases between. The CDR3 runs to 14 residues.

This clone has more than one count but fewer than ten. The V and J genes are TRBV9 and TRBJ2-2; D is unresolved. With 4 bases removed from V and 5 bases from J, the gap between germline ends came to 3 bases. CDR3 length: 11 residues. From germline, CDR1 is SGDLS and CDR2 YYNGEE. CDR3 in amino acids: CASSLTGELFF. Written as DNA, the CDR3 is TGTGCCAGCAGCCTTACCGGGGAGCTGTTTTTT.

The rearrangement uses TRBV7-2 and TRBJ2-1, with 10 bases that match TRBD1. The CDR3 sequence is 15 residues long. CDR1 and CDR2 (germline): SGHTA, FQGNSA. V lost 4 bases and J lost 8; bases outside the gene matches: 8. CDR3 DNA: TGTGCCAGCAGCTCGCGGGACAGGGGCAGGGATGAGCAGTTCTTC. Translated, it gives CASSSRDRGRDEQFF.

This clone was counted a single time. The V call is TRBV5-1, the J call TRBJ2-5; maybe TRBD1 (6 bases). Trimming removed 0 bases from V and 1 base from J, with 13 bases in between. The CDR3 extends over 16 amino acids. Germline CDR1 and CDR2: SGHRS and YFSETQ. The CDR3 protein is CASSLGSTGAQETQYF. The CDR3 DNA reads as TGCGCCAGCAGCTTGGGGTCGACAGGCGCCCAAGAGACCCAGTACTTC. The entire variable domain, with the rest obtained from reference TRBV5-1 and TRBJ2-5, is as follows: KAGVTQTPRYLIKTRGQQVTLSCSPISGHRSVSWYQQTPGQGLQFLFEYFSETQRNKGNFPGRFSGRQFSNSRSEMNVSTLELGDSALYLCASSLGSTGAQETQYFGPGTRLLVL.

V and J are TRBV10-3 and TRBJ2-3; D call uncertain. This CDR3 has 12 residues. Trimming took off 4 bases at V and 5 bases at J, with 7 bases between the two ends. Per the germline V gene, CDR1 is ENHRY and CDR2 is SYGVKD. The CDR3 reads CAISAFGDTQYF. The DNA of the CDR3 is TGTGCCATCAGTGCGTTCGGAGATACGCAGTATTTT.

The chain couples TRBV7-8 to TRBJ1-3; D ambiguous. Trimming pared 5 bases from V and 0 bases from J, leaving 5 bases between. The CDR3 loop spans 13 amino acids. Germline CDR1 is SGHVS and CDR2 is FQNEAQ. This CDR3 is CASSVSSGNTIYF. The CDR3, as DNA: TGTGCCAGCAGCGTGAGCTCTGGAAACACCATATATTTT.

The chain carries TRBV11-2 and TRBJ1-1; weak D call: TRBD1 (6 bases). The CDR3 contains 13 residues. In germline, CDR1 is SGHAT, CDR2 FQNNGV. The V end lost 8 bases, the J end lost 5 bases, and 15 bases lay between the germline ends. This CDR3 is CASARGPFTEAFF. CDR3 DNA: TGTGCCAGCGCCAGGGGACCTTTTACTGAAGCTTTCTTT.

J is TRBJ1-2 and V is TRBV3-1 (or the pseudogene TRBV3-2); no clear D. This CDR3 is built from 14 residues. Germline CDR1 LGHDT, CDR2 YNNKEL (reference sequence). Trimming cost V 0 bases and J 4 bases, with 9 bases left between them. CDR3 nucleotides: TGTGCCAGCAGCCAAGATCGTAACTTCTATGGCTACACCTTC. The encoded protein is CASSQDRNFYGYTF.

The CDR3 DNA follows: TGCAGTGCTCGCCTAGGATATGAGCAGTTCTTC. It translates to CSARLGYEQFF. The genes are TRBV20-1 and TRBJ2-1; no clear D gene. This CDR3 is built from 11 residues. V lost 5 bases and J lost 8, with 10 bases in between. Looked up from germline, CDR1 is DFQATT and CDR2 is SNEGSKA (reference sequence).

The chain joins TRBV2 to TRBJ1-1; TRBD1 might be the D (5 bases). V lost 7 bases to trimming and J lost 0 bases, with 15 bases between them. Looked up from germline, CDR1 is SNHLY and CDR2 is FYNNEI. This CDR3 comprises 15 residues. The chain's CDR3 is CASTQEAGMNTEAFF. The CDR3 bases are TGTGCCAGCACTCAAGAGGCAGGGATGAACACTGAAGCTTTCTTT.

The gene calls are TRBV6-6 and TRBJ2-2, with TRBD2 identical over 11 bases. The junction had 6 bases not matched to a gene; V was cut back by 6 bases and J by 6 bases. The CDR3 has 15 residues. In germline, CDR1 is MNHNY, CDR2 SVGAGI (reference sequence). As DNA, the CDR3 is TGTGCCAGCAGGCCACTAGCGGGAGCGGCCGGGGAGCTGTTTTTT. Its translation: CASRPLAGAAGELFF.

The chain has TRBV6-5 and TRBJ1-2; 8 bases align to TRBD1. This CDR3 is 14 amino acids long. Germline values: CDR1 MNHEY, CDR2 SVGAGI. The V and J ends lost 6 bases and 4 bases, in that order; junction bases with no gene match: 7. The DNA of the CDR3 is TGTGCCAGCAGGGGGGCAGGGGGCGTCTATGGCTACACCTTC. This sequence encodes CASRGAGGVYGYTF.

J is TRBJ1-2 and V is TRBV6-4; TRBD1 might be the D (5 bases). The CDR3 is 15 amino acids. Germline CDR1 MRHNA, CDR2 SNTAGT. V lost 7 bases to trimming and J lost 7 bases, with 22 bases between them. The DNA of the CDR3 is TGTGCCAGCACTTCTCGGAGGCGGGGCTTGCGTGGCTACACCTTC. Amino acids: CASTSRRRGLRGYTF.

This clone was seen only a few times. This chain connects TRBV29-1 to TRBJ1-5; 10 bases align to TRBD1. The length of the CDR3 is 15 residues. Germline values: CDR1 SQVTM, CDR2 ANQGSEA. J gave up 7 bases and V 5 bases, and 11 bases lay outside the gene matches. For the CDR3, the DNA is TGCAGCGTTCCCGGGACAGGGGACGGAAAGCAGCCCCAGCATTTT. Its translation: CSVPGTGDGKQPQHF.

The chain carries TRBV25-1 and TRBJ1-1, with D perhaps TRBD1 (6 bases). The CDR3 runs 15 residues. V was clipped by 6 bases and J by 5 bases, with 19 bases between them. CDR1 and CDR2 (germline): MGHDK, SYGVNS. The CDR3 here is CASSDPGHPGTEAFF. The CDR3 DNA follows: TGTGCCAGCAGCGACCCGGGACACCCCGGGACTGAAGCTTTCTTT.

This clone has just a few counts. The CDR3 DNA sequence: TGTGCCAGCAGCTTATTTAGCGGGGCCCCCTACAATGAGCAGTTCTTC. Protein product: CASSLFSGAPYNEQFF. V and J are TRBV7-3 and TRBJ2-1; 8 bases are shared with TRBD2. The CDR3 is 16 residues long. Unmatched junction bases numbered 5, after V lost 2 bases and J lost 2 bases. CDR1 is SGHTA and CDR2 is FQGTGA in the germline V gene.

This clone turned up a few times. The V and J genes are TRBV2 and TRBJ1-5, with TRBD1 identical over 7 bases. Germline CDR1 and CDR2: SNHLY and FYNNEI. Trimming at V came to 0 bases and at J to 7 bases, leaving 15 bases not matched to a gene. The CDR3 has 18 residues. CDR3 region: CASSEALRSRQGFQPQHF. CDR3 DNA: TGTGCCAGCAGTGAAGCGCTTCGGTCTAGACAGGGCTTCCAGCCCCAGCATTTT.

Ten or more counts support this clone. The J gene is TRBJ2-3, the V gene TRBV9, with 11 bases matching TRBD2. With 0 bases clipped from V and 3 bases from J, the junction kept 6 bases outside the gene matches. The CDR3 is made up of 17 amino acids. Germline V lookup: CDR1 SGDLS, CDR2 YYNGEE. The chain's CDR3 is CASSVDSGGAPTDTQYF. DNA of the CDR3: TGTGCCAGCAGCGTAGATAGCGGGGGGGCTCCTACAGATACGCAGTATTTT.

The gene calls are TRBV25-1 and TRBJ1-3; TRBD1 might be the D (5 bases). This CDR3 is 14 amino acids long. Trimming took 8 bases from V and 4 from J, leaving 15 bases between them. Germline V CDR1 and CDR2: MGHDK, SYGVNS. The CDR3 sequence: CASGRGGGGNTIYF. The CDR3 DNA reads TGTGCCAGCGGGCGTGGGGGAGGGGGAAACACCATATATTTT.

This chain connects TRBV9 to TRBJ1-2, with D perhaps matching TRBD1 (6 bases). The CDR3 is made up of 16 amino acids. V lost 4 bases to trimming and J lost 2 bases, with 18 bases between them. The germline gives CDR1 SGDLS, CDR2 YYNGEE. The DNA for the CDR3 is TGTGCCAGCAGCCTAGGGCCCGACAGGACAAACTATGGCTACACCTTC. This encodes CASSLGPDRTNYGYTF. Together with reference TRBV9 and TRBJ1-2, the CDR3 gives the full variable domain: DSGVTQTPKHLITATGQRVTLRCSPRSGDLSVYWYQQSLDQGLQFLIQYYNGEERAKGNILERFSAQQFPDLHSELNLSSLELGDSALYFCASSLGPDRTNYGYTFGSGTRLTVV.

The CDR3 DNA follows: TGTGCCAGCAGTGACCCGGGCTACGAGCAGTACTTC. Protein: CASSDPGYEQYF. The chain has TRBV12-3 or TRBV12-4 and TRBJ2-7; D is undetermined. Trimming stripped 5 bases from V and 3 bases from J, with 8 bases between. The CDR3 contains 12 residues.

The J gene is TRBJ2-2, the V gene TRBV5-1; 8 bases match TRBD1. V lost 7 bases and J lost 7; bases outside the gene matches: 15. This CDR3 region has 16 residues. The germline V gene has CDR1 SGHRS and CDR2 YFSETQ. DNA of the CDR3: TGCGCCAGCTCTAAGCGAGGACAGGGTGAAGGCGGGGAGCTGTTTTTT. It yields the protein CASSKRGQGEGGELFF.

V and J are TRBV24-1 and TRBJ2-5; TRBD2 matches 10 bases. Germline V gene sequence: CDR1 KGHDR, CDR2 SFDVKD. V shed 4 bases and J 4 bases; nucleotides not matched to a gene: 5. The CDR3 runs to 15 residues. The CDR3 region has the DNA TGTGCCACCAGTGAGGCTAGCGGGGGTAGAGAGACCCAGTACTTC. It yields the protein CATSEASGGRETQYF.

In its sample, this clone was seen once. The rearrangement links TRBV5-1 to TRBJ2-3; possible D gene TRBD2, 6 bases. Germline CDR1 reads SGHRS; CDR2 reads YFSETQ. V was trimmed by 5 bases and J by 1 base, leaving 14 bases between them. This CDR3 comprises 15 residues. Written as DNA, the CDR3 is TGCGCCAGCAGTTTACGGTGGGGGGGCACAGATACGCAGTATTTT. Its translation: CASSLRWGGTDTQYF.

This chain uses TRBV5-1 with TRBJ2-7, with 7 bases that match TRBD1. Germline CDR1 reads SGHRS; CDR2 reads YFSETQ. J lost 1 base, V lost 7 bases, and 8 bases had no gene match. The CDR3 runs 14 residues. The CDR3 sequence is CASHWTGRSYEQYF. CDR3 nucleotide sequence: TGCGCCAGCCACTGGACAGGTAGATCCTACGAGCAGTACTTC.

The genes are TRBV5-1 and TRBJ1-1; 7 nucleotides match TRBD1. Trimming took 5 bases from V and 4 from J; bases not matched to a gene: 11. The germline gives CDR1 SGHRS, CDR2 YFSETQ. The CDR3 loop spans 15 amino acids. The CDR3 bases are TGCGCCAGCAGGTCTTTACAGGGGTTAGGCACTGAAGCTTTCTTT. This encodes CASRSLQGLGTEAFF. Full variable domain (outside the CDR3, taken from reference TRBV5-1 and TRBJ1-1): KAGVTQTPRYLIKTRGQQVTLSCSPISGHRSVSWYQQTPGQGLQFLFEYFSETQRNKGNFPGRFSGRQFSNSRSEMNVSTLELGDSALYLCASRSLQGLGTEAFFGQGTRLTVV.

The V gene is TRBV6-5, the J gene TRBJ1-1, with 7 bases lining up with TRBD1. CDR1 and CDR2 (germline): MNHEY, SVGAGI. With V trimmed by 6 bases and J by 4 bases, 5 bases remained unmatched. The CDR3 is 13 amino acids. The CDR3 region has the DNA TGTGCCAGCAGCCGAACAGGGGTCACTGAAGCTTTCTTT. Its translation: CASSRTGVTEAFF.

This sequence joins TRBV7-2 and TRBJ2-2; possibly TRBD2 for D (6 bases). This CDR3 is 17 amino acids long. V lost 4 bases and J lost 1, with 16 bases in between. CDR1 and CDR2 from the germline V gene are SGHTA and FQGNSA. CDR3 residues: CASSYWGGGVNTGELFF. Here the CDR3 DNA reads TGTGCCAGCAGCTACTGGGGTGGCGGGGTGAACACCGGGGAGCTGTTTTTT.